The clone carrying this TCR beta chain was seen a handful of times. Its antigen is unidentified. This sample is drawn from a study of T cells after yellow fever vaccination. V shed 5 bases and J shed 2 bases, with 19 bases lying between them. Looked up from germline, CDR1 is SGHTA and CDR2 is FQGNSA. The CDR3 is 16 residues long. Using its own MiXCR run on the 5' RACE reads, TCRdb lists one record per CDR3 protein. The data contain about 360,000 distinct CDR3 sequences, about 6.2% of them singletons. Regarding the study as a whole: A secondary response was less intense yet reached its peak sooner, at day 5 versus 15.

The rearrangement links TRBV7-2 to TRBJ2-7; D possibly corresponds to TRBD2 (7 bases). This material consisted of PBMCs, taken 5 days after the yellow fever booster vaccination. This clonotype was sampled from a man aged 25-45 years who received the YFV17D yellow fever vaccine. CDR3 bases: TGTGCCAGCAGCCAGAGAAGGGGGGAGGGAACCTACGAGCAGTACTTC. Translating it yields CASSQRRGEGTYEQYF.